The present TCR beta chain was sequenced within a study of T cells in narcolepsy. Clones were read by immunoSEQ multiplex PCR, and TCRdb kept only the in-frame ones, dropping some. Of around 15,000 clones in the sample, 85% were seen once. Trimming left V 5 bases short and J 5 bases short, with 25 bases between. Germline-derived CDR1 and CDR2 are SEHNR and FQNEAQ (reference sequence). The CDR3 extends over 18 amino acids. A remark on this clone: Its specificity is not known.

The study, taken as a whole, reports: Autoreactive HCRT-specific and TRIB2-specific clonotypes were marked in same-patient CSF-versus-blood CD4+ comparisons.

Sequencing was performed on memory (CD45RA-) CD4+ T cells from blood. The receptor was isolated from a human donor in good health. This sequence joins TRBV7-9 and TRBJ2-1, with D perhaps TRBD2 (6 bases). The CDR3 DNA reads TGTGCCAGCAGCCCAACACTTGGTGGCGGGACCGACCACAATGAGCAGTTCTTC. Encoded protein: CASSPTLGGGTDHNEQFF.